Each of the 10 T cell receptor beta chains below was sequenced from the same sample in a study of graft-versus-host responses after intestinal transplantation. The data were produced by immunoSEQ multiplex PCR, yet TCRdb's version contains in-frame clones alone and is incomplete. Here the sample spans 9,600 or so clones, about 95% being singletons. The sample in question was bone marrow, obtained about 500 days after intestinal transplantation. These receptors originate from a human patient who received an intestinal transplant, so some T cells may come from the graft donor.

The chain recombines TRBV19 with TRBJ1-6; 7 bases align to TRBD1. J was trimmed by 0 bases and V by 4 bases; bases with no gene match: 15. This CDR3 is 20 amino acids long. Germline CDR1 LNHDA, CDR2 SQIVND (reference sequence). The CDR3 DNA sequence: TGTGCCAGTAGTACTACGATCCGGGACAGTTCAGGCTCCTATAATTCACCCCTCCACTTT. Protein product: CASSTTIRDSSGSYNSPLHF.

The gene calls are TRBV27 and TRBJ2-5, with TRBD2 matching 8 bases. This CDR3 has 14 amino acids. Germline lookup yields CDR1 MNHEY and CDR2 SMNVEV (reference sequence). J lost 1 base, V lost 3 bases, and 1 base had no gene match. The CDR3 coding sequence is TGTGCCAGCAGTTTCCGGGAGGGCCAAGAGACCCAGTACTTC. The encoded protein is CASSFREGQETQYF.

This chain's CDR3 is CASSSGRANYGYTF. The CDR3 bases are TGTGCCAGCAGCTCCGGCAGGGCTAACTATGGCTACACCTTC. This chain connects TRBV7-9 to TRBJ1-2; tentative D call: TRBD1 (5 bases). Germline CDR1 is SEHNR and CDR2 is FQNEAQ (reference sequence). V was pared by 4 bases and J by 0 bases, with 9 bases between. This CDR3 has 14 residues.

The count of this clone is one. This rearrangement joins TRBV9 to TRBJ1-2, with D maybe TRBD1 (5 bases). The length of the CDR3 is 13 residues. Trimming stripped 0 bases from V and 2 bases from J, with 5 bases between. The germline gives CDR1 SGDLS, CDR2 YYNGEE. This CDR3 reads CASSVGQNYGYTF. Here the CDR3 DNA reads TGTGCCAGCAGCGTAGGACAGAACTATGGCTACACCTTC.

The table lists this clone with a few counts. The chain recombines TRBV6-5 with TRBJ1-1, with a possible D match to TRBD1 (5 bases). CDR3 length equals 13 residues. Deletions cut 2 bases from V and 10 bases from J, with 14 bases between. The germline CDR1 and CDR2 sequences are MNHEY and SVGAGI. This CDR3 is CASSYLGGGGAFF. The CDR3 DNA reads TGTGCCAGCAGTTACCTCGGGGGTGGCGGAGCTTTCTTT.

This clone was seen once. The chain joins TRBV7-9 to TRBJ2-1, with D unresolved. Trimming removed 5 bases from V and 0 bases from J, with 11 bases in between. Germline lookup yields CDR1 SEHNR and CDR2 FQNEAQ (reference sequence). The CDR3 has 15 residues. CDR3 protein: CASSPREASYNEQFF. The CDR3 DNA reads TGTGCCAGCAGCCCCCGAGAGGCCTCCTACAATGAGCAGTTCTTC.

The CDR3 nucleotides are TGCGCCAGCAGTCAATCGAAGGCAGGGAAGATATCACCCCTCCACTTT. Its protein product is CASSQSKAGKISPLHF. This rearrangement joins TRBV23-1 to TRBJ1-6; a weak D match, TRBD1 (5 bases). TRBV23-1 is identified as an open reading frame with a role that is uncertain. There are 16 residues in the CDR3. Trimming pared 0 bases from V and 10 bases from J, leaving 16 bases between.

This chain joins TRBV19 and TRBJ2-5, with D possibly being TRBD1 (7 bases). V was trimmed by 6 bases and J by 1 base, leaving 18 bases between them. The CDR3 has 16 residues. Germline CDR1 and CDR2: LNHDA and SQIVND (reference sequence). DNA of the CDR3: TGTGCCAGTAGGAAGGTAGGCGGGACAGTCCAAGAGACCCAGTACTTC. It translates to CASRKVGGTVQETQYF.

This chain connects TRBV2 to TRBJ1-4; D remains ambiguous. Germline V gene lookup returns CDR1 SNHLY and CDR2 FYNNEI. CDR3 length equals 11 residues. V gave up 8 bases and J gave up 8 bases, with 9 bases separating them. In nucleotides, the CDR3 is TGTGCCAGCCGGGCCGTCGAAAAACTGTTTTTT. This sequence encodes CASRAVEKLFF.

The rearrangement links TRBV19 to TRBJ2-5, with 8 bases fitting TRBD1. Germline V lookup: CDR1 LNHDA, CDR2 SQIVND (reference sequence). CDR3 length equals 14 residues. V shed 6 bases and J 2 bases; nucleotides not matched to a gene: 5. The CDR3 DNA is TGTGCCAGTAGCATGGGGACAGGTCAAGAGACCCAGTACTTC. Translation gives CASSMGTGQETQYF.